What follows are 12 T cell receptor beta chains derived from one specimen sequenced in a study of yellow fever vaccine responses in identical twins. TCRdb analysed the RT-PCR reads with MiXCR anew, one entry per CDR3 protein. The top ten clones hold about 0.66% of a sample with about 14,000 distinct CDR3 sequences, roughly 83% of them seen once. Sample: T cells from blood (PBMCs), unsorted or a sorted subset (not recorded which), taken before or after yellow fever vaccination (not recorded which). These receptors were obtained from a woman under 30 who received the yellow fever vaccine.

V gene TRBV4-2 combines with J gene TRBJ2-7; D ambiguous. CDR3 size: 13 residues. V was shortened by 0 bases and J by 2 bases, with 5 bases between the two germline ends. The germline V gene has CDR1 LGHNA and CDR2 YNFKEQ. The CDR3 coding sequence is TGTGCCAGCAGCCAAGATCGGGCCTACGAGCAGTACTTC. It yields the protein CASSQDRAYEQYF.

The chain joins TRBV19 to TRBJ2-5, with 11 bases that match TRBD2. Germline trimming cut 4 bases from V and 2 bases from J; bases unmatched to any gene: 9. Germline CDR1 is LNHDA and CDR2 is SQIVND (reference sequence). The CDR3 consists of 17 residues. CDR3: CASSRGTSGRGQETQYF. For the CDR3, the DNA is TGTGCCAGTAGTAGGGGAACTAGCGGGAGAGGACAAGAGACCCAGTACTTC.

The chain carries TRBV10-1 and TRBJ1-5; 10 bases align to TRBD1. The ends lost 6 bases at V and 8 bases at J; junction bases unmatched: 4. Germline loops: CDR1 WNHNN, CDR2 SYGVQD (reference sequence). This CDR3 contains 13 residues. The CDR3 nucleotides read TGCGCCAGCAGAGGACAGGGGGACGAGCCCCAGCATTTT. Protein sequence: CASRGQGDEPQHF.

This rearrangement joins TRBV29-1 to TRBJ2-5; 7 bases match TRBD1. J lost 4 bases, V lost 7 bases, and 3 bases had no gene match. CDR1 and CDR2 from the germline V gene are SQVTM and ANQGSEA. This CDR3 contains 11 residues. CDR3: CSARQGETQYF. The CDR3 DNA reads as TGCAGCGCGCGACAGGGAGAGACCCAGTACTTC. Variable domain in full (rest from reference TRBV29-1 and TRBJ2-5): SAVISQKPSRDICQRGTSLTIQCQVDSQVTMMFWYRQQPGQSLTLIATANQGSEATYESGFVIDKFPISRPNLTFSTLTVSNMSPEDSSIYLCSARQGETQYFGPGTRLLVL.

This clonotype has just a few counts. The chain employs TRBV13 and TRBJ2-7; 10 bases align to TRBD2. The ends lost 7 bases at V and 2 bases at J; junction bases unmatched: 5. Germline CDR1 is PRHDT and CDR2 is FYEKMQ (reference sequence). The CDR3 has 14 residues. Here the CDR3 DNA reads TGTGCCAGCATACAGAGCGGGAGGGCCTACGAGCAGTACTTC. Its translation is CASIQSGRAYEQYF.

This clonotype has just a few counts. The chain couples TRBV2 to TRBJ2-3; 7 nucleotides align to TRBD2. V was clipped by 3 bases and J by 2 bases; unmatched bases: 5. This CDR3 has 15 residues. The germline V gene encodes CDR1 SNHLY and CDR2 FYNNEI. CDR3 in amino acids: CASSDQRGFTDTQYF. For the CDR3, the DNA is TGTGCCAGCAGTGACCAGCGGGGATTCACAGATACGCAGTATTTT.

The gene calls are TRBV4-1 and TRBJ1-6; D gene ambiguous. From germline, CDR1 is MGHRA and CDR2 YSYEKL. Trimming left V 4 bases short and J 3 bases short, with 13 bases between. CDR3 length: 16 residues. CDR3 nucleotide sequence: TGCGCCAGCAGCCCTGGGCCCGGCCGCTATAATTCACCCCTCCACTTT. Protein sequence: CASSPGPGRYNSPLHF.

This clonotype was observed a handful of times. The chain carries TRBV15 and TRBJ2-1; 8 nucleotides line up with TRBD1. V shed 0 bases and J 2 bases; nucleotides not matched to a gene: 9. The CDR3 has 18 residues. Germline CDR1 and CDR2: LNHNV and YYDKDF (reference sequence). CDR3 DNA: TGTGCCACCAGCAGAGATCTCGTAACAGGGGGTACCTACAATGAGCAGTTCTTC. This gives the protein CATSRDLVTGGTYNEQFF.

This clonotype was counted a single time. The chain is built from TRBV2 and TRBJ1-4; no clear D gene. CDR1 is SNHLY, CDR2 FYNNEI, per germline. V was shortened by 7 bases and J by 8 bases, with 14 bases between the two germline ends. The CDR3 length is 13 residues. The CDR3 sequence is CASNPGPGEKLFF. Here the CDR3 DNA reads TGTGCCAGCAACCCGGGCCCGGGAGAAAAACTGTTTTTT. Full variable domain (rest looked up from reference TRBV2 and TRBJ1-4): EPEVTQTPSHQVTQMGQEVILRCVPISNHLYFYWYRQILGQKVEFLVSFYNNEISEKSEIFDDQFSVERPDGSNFTLKIRSTKLEDSAMYFCASNPGPGEKLFFGSGTQLSVL.

The V and J genes are TRBV4-3 and TRBJ2-1; D is unclear. The germline V and J ends were trimmed by 0 bases and 8 bases, with 11 bases remaining between them. Per germline, CDR1 LGHNA and CDR2 YSLEER. This CDR3 is built from 14 residues. CDR3 in DNA: TGCGCCAGCAGCCAAGAGGGGTCTGTGTATGAGCAGTTCTTC. Its translation: CASSQEGSVYEQFF.

V gene TRBV18 combines with J gene TRBJ2-7; D is uncertain. Germline CDR1 KGHSH, CDR2 LQKENI. CDR3 length: 13 amino acids. V lost 1 base and J lost 4, with 8 bases in between. This CDR3 reads CASSPRALYEQYF. CDR3 DNA: TGTGCCAGCTCACCACGGGCGCTATACGAGCAGTACTTC.

This clonotype was detected only a few times. This chain uses TRBV16 with TRBJ1-5; no clear D. The CDR3 spans 15 residues. Trimming cost V 0 bases and J 9 bases, with 15 bases left between them. Germline V lookup: CDR1 KGHSY, CDR2 FQNENV. The CDR3 DNA reads TGTGCCAGCAGCCAATCCTCGGTCAGCCCGTCGCCCCAGCATTTT. It codes for CASSQSSVSPSPQHF. Using reference TRBV16 and TRBJ1-5 for the parts outside the CDR3, the full variable domain is GEEVAQTPKHLVRGEGQKAKLYCAPIKGHSYVFWYQQVLKNEFKFLISFQNENVFDETGMPKERFSAKCLPNSPCSLEIQATKLEDSAVYFCASSQSSVSPSPQHFGDGTRLSIL.